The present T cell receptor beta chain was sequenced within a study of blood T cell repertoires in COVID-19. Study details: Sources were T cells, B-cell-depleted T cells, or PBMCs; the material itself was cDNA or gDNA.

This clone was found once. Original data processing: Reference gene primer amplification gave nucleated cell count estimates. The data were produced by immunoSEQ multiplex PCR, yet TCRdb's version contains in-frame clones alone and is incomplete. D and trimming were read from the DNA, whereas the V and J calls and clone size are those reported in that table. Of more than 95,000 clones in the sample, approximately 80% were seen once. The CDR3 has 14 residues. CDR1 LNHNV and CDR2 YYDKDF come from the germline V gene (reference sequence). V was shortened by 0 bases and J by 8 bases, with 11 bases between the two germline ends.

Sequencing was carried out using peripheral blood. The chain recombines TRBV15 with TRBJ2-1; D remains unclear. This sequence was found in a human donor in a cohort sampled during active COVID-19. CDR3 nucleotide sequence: TGTGCCACCAGCAGAGAGTACTCAACCGATGAGCAGTTCTTC. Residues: CATSREYSTDEQFF.